The clone carrying this T cell receptor (beta chain) was counted many times. Its antigen is unidentified. This entry is derived from a study of Graves' ophthalmopathy and Graves' hyperthyroidism. Overall study: Peripheral blood collection took place at initial diagnosis, before any treatment. The study, taken as a whole, reports: This model predicted ophthalmopathy progression (sensitivity around 71%, specificity about 73%).

Amplification targeted the TCR beta CDR3 regions, with RNA transcripts as the source material. HTBI primers were used in a first-round RT-PCR, which preceded a second-round multiplex PCR. Each CDR3 protein gets one entry after TCRdb re-called the multiplex PCR reads with MiXCR. The sample shows over 450,000 distinct CDR3 sequences, around 14% of them seen only once. The diagnosis was founded upon clinical symptoms, serum thyroxine, TRAb, thyroid ultrasound and orbital computed tomography. Germline loops: CDR1 LGHDT, CDR2 YNNKEL (reference sequence). V lost 1 base, J lost 4 bases, and 11 bases lay in between. The CDR3 extends over 15 amino acids.

The chain carries TRBV3-1 and TRBJ1-3; no clear D gene. The sequence was collected from a woman aged 30 to 39 with Graves' ophthalmopathy. Sequenced material: blood. The CDR3, as DNA: TGTGCCAGCAGCCAAGCAAGGGCCGACGGAAACACCATATATTTT. Encoded protein: CASSQARADGNTIYF.